A selection of T cell receptor beta chains follows, all from one sample in a study of post-analysis software for immune sequencing data. TCRdb independently ran MiXCR on the PCR reads; one entry per CDR3 protein. In the table there are 650,000 to 900,000 distinct CDR3 sequences, 40% to 55% of which are singletons. The sample comprised blood. The origin of the receptors is a girl aged 5 to 17 with multiple sclerosis. CDR3s include the opening cysteine and the closing phenylalanine or tryptophan. The D gene is left open where the match is weak. Some rows mark clone size as missing; the rest say once, few, many or name a class of expanded clone.

j_gene | d_gene | abundance | v_gene | CDR3nt | CDR3aa
TRBJ1-1 | . | . | TRBV7-2 | TGTGCCAGCAGCTTAGGGGGTTTGCCCCTGATGAGGACTGAAGCTTTCTTT | CASSLGGLPLMRTEAFF
TRBJ2-1 | . | few | TRBV4-1 | TGCGCCAGCAGCCAAGATGTGGGCTCGAGCTCCTACAATGAGCAGTTCTTC | CASSQDVGSSSYNEQFF
TRBJ2-7 | . | . | TRBV9 | TGTGCCAGCAGCGCAGGGAGCTCCTACGAGCAGTACTTC | CASSAGSSYEQYF
TRBJ2-1 | . | . | TRBV29-1 | TGCAGCGTTGCATCCCCGGGAGATGAGCAGTTCTTC | CSVASPGDEQFF
TRBJ2-1 | . | . | TRBV12-3/TRBV12-4 | TGTGCCAGCAGTTGGAGGGACAATGAGCAGTTCTTC | CASSWRDNEQFF
TRBJ1-5 | . | . | TRBV12-3/TRBV12-4 | TGTGCCAGCAGTTTAAGGGGAGGGTCCTACCAGGGGCCCCAGCATTTT | CASSLRGGSYQGPQHF
TRBJ2-1 | . | . | TRBV10-3 | TGTGCCATCAGTGAAGCTAGCGATTACAATGAGCAGTTCTTC | CAISEASDYNEQFF
TRBJ2-7 | TRBD1 | . | TRBV5-1 | TGCGCCAGCAGCTTGGGGGACAGGGAGTACGAGCAGTACTTC | CASSLGDREYEQYF
TRBJ2-7 | TRBD1 | few | TRBV28 | TGTGCCAGCAGTTTATCAATAGGACAGGGTGCTGACGAGCAGTACTTC | CASSLSIGQGADEQYF
TRBJ2-4 | . | . | TRBV9 | TGTGCCAGCAGCGTAGTGGGTACGCGGGGAGACATTCAGTACTTC | CASSVVGTRGDIQYF
TRBJ1-6 | . | . | TRBV4-3 | TGCGCCAGCAGCCAAGATCAGGGCAGGGATTCACCCCTCCACTTT | CASSQDQGRDSPLHF
TRBJ2-4 | . | . | TRBV18 | TGTGCCAGCTCACCACCCGTACAGGGGACTGACAATGAGCAGTACTTC | CASSPPVQGTDNEQYF
TRBJ2-3 | . | . | TRBV24-1 | TGTGCCACCAGCGCTTTATCCGGGCCATACACAGATACGCAGTATTTT | CATSALSGPYTDTQYF
TRBJ2-6 | . | . | TRBV20-1 | TGCAGTGCTAGAGACTCGGGACACCCAGTCTCTGGGGCCAACGTCCTGACTTTC | CSARDSGHPVSGANVLTF
TRBJ1-1 | TRBD1 | . | TRBV5-4 | TGTGCCAGCAGCGATCAGGGGGCGAGGGGAGGTACTGAAGCTTTCTTT | CASSDQGARGGTEAFF
TRBJ1-1 | TRBD1 | . | TRBV29-1 | TGCAGCGTGGACAGGGGCGCTGAAGCTTTCTTT | CSVDRGAEAFF
TRBJ2-1 | . | . | TRBV12-3/TRBV12-4 | TGTGCCAGCAGTTTGAGTCTCTTCGATGAGCAGTTCTTC | CASSLSLFDEQFF
TRBJ1-1 | . | . | TRBV3-1 | TGTGCCAGCAGCCAAGATGAGGGCTCTGCTGAAGCTTTCTTT | CASSQDEGSAEAFF
TRBJ2-1 | . | . | TRBV7-9 | TGTGCCAGCAGCTTAGAGGGAGGACCTATGGGGCAGTTCTTC | CASSLEGGPMGQFF
TRBJ1-5 | . | few | TRBV7-2 | TGTGCCAGCAGCCCCGCGGGGAGTCAGCCCCAGCATTTT | CASSPAGSQPQHF
TRBJ2-3 | TRBD1 | once | TRBV2 | TGTGCCAGCAGGGATCCAGGGCGCCCTGGGACAGGGAGACGAGATACGCAGTATTTT | CASRDPGRPGTGRRDTQYF
TRBJ2-6 | . | . | TRBV7-2 | TGTGCCAGCAGCTTAGAATCGACCTCTGGGGCCAACGTCCTGACTTTC | CASSLESTSGANVLTF
TRBJ2-5 | TRBD2 | few | TRBV29-1 | TGCAGCGTTGAGGGGAGGGATCGAGGTTCGTTCGAGACCCAATACTTC | CSVEGRDRGSFETQYF
TRBJ2-7 | TRBD2 | . | TRBV7-2 | TGTGCCAGCAGAAAAACAGGACTAGCGGGGTTAACCTACGAGCAGTACTTC | CASRKTGLAGLTYEQYF
TRBJ2-5 | . | . | TRBV27 | TGTGCCAACGGCCGCGGAGGGGAGACCCAGTACTTC | CANGRGGETQYF
TRBJ2-7 | . | . | TRBV5-1 | TGCGCCAGCAGCTTGGATTTGGACGAGCAGTACTTC | CASSLDLDEQYF
TRBJ2-7 | . | few | TRBV20-1 | TGCAGTGCGCCGGGGCCCCTTAGGGAGCAGTACTTC | CSAPGPLREQYF
TRBJ2-1 | TRBD2 | few | TRBV20-1 | TGCAGTGCTCCCGGGACTTTAGCGGGCTACAATGAGCAGTTCTTC | CSAPGTLAGYNEQFF
TRBJ2-1 | TRBD2 | few | TRBV29-1 | TGCAGCGGGGGACTAGCGGGAAACGAGCAGTTCTTC | CSGGLAGNEQFF
TRBJ2-7 | . | few | TRBV27 | TGTGCCAGCAGTCCAGAAGCGCTTCGGGGCGAGCAGTACTTC | CASSPEALRGEQYF
TRBJ2-3 | . | . | TRBV12-3/TRBV12-4 | TGTGCCAGCGAGGAGGGGGGAGTCGGCACAGATACGCAGTATTTT | CASEEGGVGTDTQYF
TRBJ2-6 | . | . | TRBV10-3 | TGTGCCACCGGGCAGGCCTCTGGGGCCAACGTCCTGACTTTC | CATGQASGANVLTF
TRBJ2-4 | . | few | TRBV6-5 | TGTGCCAGCAGTGACGAGCTAGCCAAAAACATTCAGTACTTC | CASSDELAKNIQYF
TRBJ1-2 | TRBD1 | . | TRBV20-1 | TGCAGTGCTAGAGCGGGACAGCCCTATGGCTACACCTTC | CSARAGQPYGYTF
TRBJ2-5 | TRBD1 | few | TRBV5-5 | TGTGCCAGCAACCACAGGGGGCTAAAGGAGACCCAGTACTTC | CASNHRGLKETQYF
TRBJ2-1 | . | . | TRBV12-3/TRBV12-4 | TGTGCCAGCAGCCCAAAGGAGGGACCTTCCTACAATGAGCAGTTCTTC | CASSPKEGPSYNEQFF
TRBJ2-5 | . | once | TRBV7-2 | TGTGCCAGTACTCCTTGGCCGCCAGAGACCCAGTACTTC | CASTPWPPETQYF
TRBJ1-5 | . | few | TRBV20-1 | TGCAGTGCTAGAGGGGCAGGCGGACAGCCCCAGCATTTT | CSARGAGGQPQHF